Listed below are T cell receptor beta chains from one sample, sequenced in a study of blood T cell repertoires in COVID-19. Using immunoSEQ multiplex PCR, the repertoire was profiled, and TCRdb retains in-frame clones only, with some absent. The sample shows 100,000 to 150,000 clones, more than 80% of them seen only once. Input material: peripheral blood. These receptors all stem from a woman older than 75 with COVID-19, enrolled during active disease. The CDR3 runs from the conserved cysteine through the conserved F or W. D genes are given only for firm matches. For some rows the clone size is stated as once, few or many, or as a class when expanded; others skip it.

v_gene	d_gene	j_gene	abundance	CDR3aa	CDR3nt
TRBV9	TRBD2	TRBJ2-1	NA	CASGRGEVGLRNEQFF	TGTGCCAGCGGACGGGGGGAGGTGGGATTACGGAATGAGCAGTTCTTC
TRBV7-2	TRBD2	TRBJ2-7	NA	CASSPGLAGGAQVWEQYF	TGTGCCAGCAGCCCCGGACTAGCGGGAGGGGCGCAAGTATGGGAGCAGTACTTC
TRBV24-1	TRBD2	TRBJ2-2	once	CATSALRGAAVANTGELFF	TGTGCCACCAGTGCCTTGCGGGGGGCGGCTGTCGCGAACACCGGGGAGCTGTTTTTT
TRBV27	TRBD1	TRBJ2-7	NA	CASSSGTGGSYEQYF	TGTGCCAGCAGTTCCGGGACAGGGGGTTCCTACGAGCAGTACTTC
TRBV9	TRBD1	TRBJ1-3	medium-sized	CASSFQGARGNTIYF	TGTGCCAGCAGCTTTCAGGGGGCGCGAGGAAACACCATATATTTT
TRBV2	NA	TRBJ2-1	NA	CASRGVGYNEQFF	TGTGCCAGCAGAGGGGTTGGGTACAATGAGCAGTTCTTC
TRBV10-2	NA	TRBJ2-1	NA	CASSERGTYNEQFF	TGCGCCAGCAGTGAACGCGGGACCTACAATGAGCAGTTCTTC
TRBV11-2	NA	TRBJ2-3	NA	CASSPLSSDTQYF	TGTGCCAGCAGCCCACTCTCTTCGGATACGCAGTATTTT
TRBV6-5	TRBD1	TRBJ1-2	NA	CASSPQGNYGYTF	TGTGCCAGCAGCCCACAGGGGAACTATGGCTACACCTTC
TRBV14	NA	TRBJ2-5	NA	CASSQSTRIQETQYF	TGTGCCAGCAGCCAATCGACCAGGATCCAAGAGACCCAGTACTTC
TRBV28	TRBD2	TRBJ2-7	NA	CASSFSLSGISYEQYF	TGTGCCAGCAGTTTCTCCCTAAGCGGGATCTCCTACGAGCAGTACTTC
TRBV6-5	NA	TRBJ1-6	NA	CASGQSSYNSPLHF	TGTGCCAGCGGACAGAGCTCCTATAATTCACCCCTCCACTTT
TRBV7-8	NA	TRBJ1-4	NA	CASSIPGGPGEKLFF	TGTGCCAGCAGCATACCGGGCGGGCCAGGTGAAAAACTGTTTTTT
TRBV3-1/TRBV3-2	NA	TRBJ2-7	NA	CASSRKGLSYEQYF	TGTGCCAGCAGCCGGAAGGGGCTATCCTACGAGCAGTACTTC
TRBV4-2	TRBD2	TRBJ2-1	once	CASSPYLAGGANEQFF	TGTGCCAGCAGCCCCTATCTAGCGGGAGGGGCCAATGAGCAGTTCTTC
TRBV7-8	NA	TRBJ1-6	few	CASSSIMGPPLHF	TGTGCCAGCAGCTCCATTATGGGGCCACCCCTCCACTTT
TRBV18	NA	TRBJ2-7	NA	CASFTGVYEQYF	TGTGCCAGCTTCACCGGGGTCTACGAGCAGTACTTC
TRBV28	TRBD2	TRBJ2-3	NA	CASSPSSSAGGVDTQYF	TGTGCCAGCAGTCCATCCTCTTCGGCGGGAGGGGTAGATACGCAGTATTTT